The source of this T cell receptor (beta chain) is a study of blood T cell repertoires in COVID-19. Study context: Specimens from acute and convalescent COVID-19 originated in the United States, Italy and Spain.

Seattle-derived patients entered the study during active infection and were followed longitudinally. Per the study methods: Researchers report that nucleated cell counts were estimated from reference gene primer amplification. Generated by immunoSEQ multiplex PCR, the TCRdb table keeps only in-frame clones and is missing some. V, J and clone size were drawn from that table, and D and trimming were deduced from the DNA. The table includes over 450,000 clones, 85% to 90% detected once. The material sequenced was peripheral blood. The clonotype comes from a woman between 50 and 59 years old with COVID-19, enrolled during active disease.

The CDR3 loop is CASSLTGDATNEKLFF. The CDR3 bases are TGTGCCAGCAGTCTCACAGGGGACGCAACTAATGAAAAACTGTTTTTT. This sequence joins TRBV2 and TRBJ1-4, with 7 positions matching TRBD1. CDR1 is SNHLY and CDR2 is FYNNEI in the germline V gene. This CDR3 contains 16 residues. The V gene end was trimmed by 5 bases and the J gene end by 0 bases; junction bases not matched to a gene: 6.